The rows below give T cell receptor beta chains drawn from one sample of a study of T cells after yellow fever vaccination. TCRdb called the 5' RACE reads again in MiXCR, with one record for every CDR3 protein. The sample holds a few hundred thousand distinct CDR3 sequences, less than 20% seen once. This material consisted of PBMCs, taken about 5 days after the first yellow fever vaccination. The receptor source for this set is a man between 18 and 35 years old who received the YFV17D yellow fever vaccine. Both conserved end residues are part of each CDR3. D genes are given only for firm matches. Size is stated for part of the rows, as once, few or many counts, or as a class when the clone is expanded.

len	j_gene	v_gene	d_gene	abundance	CDR3aa	CDR3nt
12	TRBJ1-1	TRBV12-3/TRBV12-4	NA	few	CASSLGSPEAFF	TGTGCCAGCAGCCTCGGGTCCCCTGAAGCTTTCTTT
16	TRBJ2-4	TRBV7-9	NA	few	CASSPQGGEAKNIQYF	TGTGCCAGCAGCCCACAGGGTGGTGAGGCCAAAAACATTCAGTACTTC
16	TRBJ1-6	TRBV27	NA	NA	CASSLSAATGNSPLHF	TGTGCCAGCAGTTTATCGGCAGCGACGGGAAATTCACCCCTCCACTTT
12	TRBJ2-3	TRBV7-9	NA	NA	CASSFGPTLRYF	TGTGCCAGCAGTTTTGGACCGACGCTCAGGTATTTT
14	TRBJ1-6	TRBV6-2/TRBV6-3	TRBD1	NA	CASSRQGMNSPLHF	TGTGCCAGCAGTAGACAGGGGATGAATTCACCCCTCCACTTT
16	TRBJ1-5	TRBV6-2/TRBV6-3	TRBD1	few	CASRLRQTGGEQPQHF	TGTGCCAGCAGACTCCGCCAGACAGGGGGCGAACAGCCCCAGCATTTT
17	TRBJ2-5	TRBV7-2	TRBD2	NA	CASSYQRLAGGQETQYF	TGTGCCAGCAGTTACCAGAGGCTAGCGGGCGGCCAAGAGACCCAGTACTTC
14	TRBJ2-1	TRBV9	NA	NA	CASSGGLSYNEQFF	TGTGCCAGCAGCGGGGGACTCTCCTACAATGAGCAGTTCTTC
14	TRBJ1-2	TRBV10-3	NA	NA	CAISEGGDRDGYTF	TGTGCCATCAGTGAAGGCGGGGATCGGGATGGCTACACCTTC
13	TRBJ2-3	TRBV7-9	NA	NA	CASSWTVTDTQYF	TGTGCCAGCAGCTGGACTGTCACAGATACGCAGTATTTT
15	TRBJ1-5	TRBV5-5	NA	NA	CASSFGLASNQPQHF	TGTGCCAGCAGCTTTGGGCTTGCTAGCAATCAGCCCCAGCATTTT
13	TRBJ2-5	TRBV15	NA	NA	CATSRDIQETQYF	TGTGCCACCAGCAGGGACATCCAAGAGACCCAGTACTTC
15	TRBJ2-2	TRBV12-3/TRBV12-4	NA	few	CATPSGGPYTGELFF	TGTGCCACCCCTTCCGGGGGACCATACACCGGGGAGCTGTTTTTT
16	TRBJ2-1	TRBV11-1	TRBD2	NA	CASSFPTSGDYNEQFF	TGTGCCAGCAGCTTTCCAACTAGCGGAGACTACAATGAGCAGTTCTTC
15	TRBJ1-2	TRBV7-2	TRBD1	NA	CASSLFGQAEGGYTF	TGTGCCAGCAGCTTATTCGGACAGGCGGAGGGTGGCTACACCTTC
16	TRBJ1-1	TRBV10-3	NA	NA	CAISDWGAGRNTEAFF	TGTGCCATCAGTGATTGGGGGGCGGGAAGAAACACTGAAGCTTTCTTT
15	TRBJ2-1	TRBV7-6	TRBD2	NA	CASSPGRVSYNEQFF	TGTGCCAGCAGCCCAGGGAGGGTTTCCTACAATGAGCAGTTCTTC
18	TRBJ1-1	TRBV20-1	NA	many	CSARNPWSVGNMNTEAFF	TGCAGTGCTAGAAACCCCTGGTCGGTCGGAAATATGAACACTGAAGCTTTCTTT
11	TRBJ2-5	TRBV19	NA	NA	CASSMGETQYF	TGTGCCAGTAGTATGGGGGAGACCCAGTACTTC
16	TRBJ2-2	TRBV19	NA	NA	CASSNIRGLYTGELFF	TGTGCCAGTAGTAATATTAGGGGATTGTACACCGGGGAGCTGTTTTTT
15	TRBJ2-7	TRBV5-5	TRBD1	few	CASSIGQGAWYEQYF	TGTGCCAGCAGCATCGGACAGGGGGCGTGGTACGAGCAGTACTTC
15	TRBJ2-3	TRBV3-1	NA	NA	CASSLSGRDMDTQYF	TGTGCCAGCAGCCTTAGCGGGCGGGACATGGATACGCAGTATTTT
14	TRBJ2-3	TRBV24-1	NA	NA	CATSGTPSGDTQYF	TGTGCCACCAGTGGGACACCCTCAGGGGATACGCAGTATTTT
14	TRBJ1-2	TRBV7-3	NA	few	CASSPGGLSYGYTF	TGTGCCAGCAGCCCTGGAGGTTTAAGCTATGGCTACACCTTC
15	TRBJ2-7	TRBV7-2	TRBD1	NA	CASSTRTGGNYEQYF	TGTGCCAGCAGCACCCGGACAGGGGGCAATTACGAGCAGTACTTC